The 30 T cell receptor beta chains presented below share a single source sample, sequenced in a study of OX40 agonist ivuxolimab in advanced cancers. Clones were sequenced by immunoSEQ multiplex PCR, and TCRdb holds only the in-frame ones, with some missing. The sample has approximately 50,000 clones, around four fifths seen once. Here the sequenced sample was CD4+ or CD8+ T cells sorted from blood, taken in a trial of the OX40 agonist ivuxolimab. All receptors derive from an adult with an advanced solid tumor such as melanoma, head and neck, liver or kidney cancer.

The chain joins TRBV5-1 to TRBJ2-3; 8 nucleotides agree with TRBD2. The length of the CDR3 is 15 residues. Germline V gives CDR1 SGHRS, CDR2 YFSETQ. With 2 bases clipped from V and 0 bases from J, the junction kept 2 bases outside the gene matches. The CDR3: CASSFQRGSTDTQYF. The CDR3 coding sequence is TGCGCCAGCAGCTTTCAGCGGGGGAGCACAGATACGCAGTATTTT.

The rearrangement uses TRBV5-1 and TRBJ2-5; tentative D call: TRBD1 (6 bases). V lost 1 base and J 4 bases, leaving 14 bases between the germline ends. The CDR3 extends over 15 amino acids. The germline gives CDR1 SGHRS, CDR2 YFSETQ. The CDR3 sequence: CASSLTTGRVETQYF. CDR3 bases: TGCGCCAGCAGCTTGACGACAGGCCGGGTAGAGACCCAGTACTTC. The full variable domain, its missing parts supplied by reference TRBV5-1 and TRBJ2-5, is KAGVTQTPRYLIKTRGQQVTLSCSPISGHRSVSWYQQTPGQGLQFLFEYFSETQRNKGNFPGRFSGRQFSNSRSEMNVSTLELGDSALYLCASSLTTGRVETQYFGPGTRLLVL.

The chain is built from TRBV11-3 and TRBJ2-1, with D perhaps matching TRBD1 (6 bases). CDR1 is SGHNT, CDR2 YENEEA, per germline. V lost 4 bases to trimming and J lost 5 bases, with 9 bases between them. There are 13 residues in the CDR3. The CDR3 sequence: CASSSRQDNEQFF. CDR3 bases: TGTGCCAGCAGCTCCAGACAGGACAATGAGCAGTTCTTC.

This chain uses TRBV4-1 with TRBJ2-3; D might be TRBD1 or TRBD2, each matching 6 bases. Trimming removed 3 bases at V and 3 bases at J, with 16 bases between. Germline CDR1 and CDR2: MGHRA and YSYEKL. CDR3 size: 16 residues. Written as DNA, the CDR3 is TGCGCCAGCAGCCAGTCTAGGGGGGAGGTGACAGATACGCAGTATTTT. It encodes CASSQSRGEVTDTQYF.

The J gene is TRBJ1-1, the V gene TRBV5-1; D not certain. This CDR3 is 16 amino acids long. Looked up from germline, CDR1 is SGHRS and CDR2 is YFSETQ. With 3 bases removed from V and 7 bases from J, the gap between germline ends came to 22 bases. The CDR3 loop reads CASSSGDGSGFSEAFF. The CDR3 nucleotides are TGCGCCAGCAGCTCCGGAGACGGGTCCGGATTTAGTGAAGCTTTCTTT.

The chain carries TRBV7-9 and TRBJ1-4; 11 bases align to TRBD1. Germline loops: CDR1 SEHNR, CDR2 FQNEAQ (reference sequence). J was trimmed by 5 bases and V by 5 bases; bases with no gene match: 7. The CDR3 totals 16 residues. In nucleotides, the CDR3 is TGTGCCAGCAGCGCCGGGACAGGGGGGGAGAATGAAAAACTGTTTTTT. The encoded protein is CASSAGTGGENEKLFF. Using reference TRBV7-9 and TRBJ1-4 for the parts outside the CDR3, the full variable domain is DTGVSQNPRHKITKRGQNVTFRCDPISEHNRLYWYRQTLGQGPEFLTYFQNEAQLEKSRLLSDRFSAERPKGSFSTLEIQRTEQGDSAMYLCASSAGTGGENEKLFFGSGTQLSVL.

The chain links TRBV28 to TRBJ1-2, with TRBD1 matching over 7 bases. Germline loops: CDR1 MDHEN, CDR2 SYDVKM. The CDR3 spans 13 residues. J gave up 5 bases and V 10 bases, and 10 bases lay outside the gene matches. Written as DNA, the CDR3 is TGTGCCATCTACAGGGGTACTGCTTATGGCTACACCTTC. Translating it yields CAIYRGTAYGYTF.

The chain combines TRBV10-3 with TRBJ1-2; D gene uncertain. CDR3 length equals 13 residues. V lost 2 bases and J 6 bases, leaving 10 bases between the germline ends. Germline loops: CDR1 ENHRY, CDR2 SYGVKD. CDR3 loop: CAISEVGLNGYTF. The CDR3 DNA is TGTGCCATCAGTGAGGTCGGGCTCAATGGCTACACCTTC.

This clone has more than one count but fewer than ten. This sequence joins TRBV30 and TRBJ2-3; perhaps D is TRBD1 or TRBD2 (7 bases each). The CDR3 has 14 residues. Germline-derived CDR1 and CDR2 are GTSNPN and SVGIG (reference sequence). The DNA for the CDR3 is TGTGCAAAGAGGGGGCTAGCGGGCACAGATACGCAGTATTTT. Amino acids: CAKRGLAGTDTQYF.

This chain joins TRBV11-3 and TRBJ2-5; D not certain. This CDR3 contains 17 residues. Germline assignment: CDR1 SGHNT and CDR2 YENEEA. Trimming took 0 bases from V and 2 from J, leaving 16 bases between them. The CDR3 DNA follows: TGTGCCAGCAGCTTAGATCTAAGGCCAGAAGGACAAGAGACCCAGTACTTC. Translating gives CASSLDLRPEGQETQYF.

The chain links TRBV11-3 to TRBJ2-3, with 13 bases identical to TRBD2. Looked up from germline, CDR1 is SGHNT and CDR2 is YENEEA. This CDR3 comprises 19 residues. V lost 4 bases to trimming and J lost 0 bases; unmatched junction nucleotides: 10. CDR3 region: CASSSLGLAGAISTDTQYF. The CDR3 DNA follows: TGTGCCAGCAGCTCACTAGGACTAGCGGGGGCTATTAGCACAGATACGCAGTATTTT. The full variable domain, completed using reference TRBV11-3 and TRBJ2-3, is EAGVVQSPRYKIIEKKQPVAFWCNPISGHNTLYWYLQNLGQGPELLIRYENEEAVDDSQLPKDRFSAERLKGVDSTLKIQPAELGDSAVYLCASSSLGLAGAISTDTQYFGPGTRLTVL.

The genes are TRBV11-2 and TRBJ1-1, with D tentatively TRBD1 (5 bases). V was cut by 5 bases and J by 5 bases, with 18 bases left in between. The CDR3 totals 15 residues. Germline-derived CDR1 and CDR2 are SGHAT and FQNNGV. The CDR3 DNA sequence: TGTGCCAGCAGCCTAAACGAAGGGGCTGGAACTGAAGCTTTCTTT. Protein sequence: CASSLNEGAGTEAFF.

As concerns this clone: An end of the junction does not agree with germline; a read error may underlie this. The CDR3 bases are TGTGCCACCAGCGGCGACGACGAGCAGTACTTC. Translating it yields CATSGDDEQYF. The chain recombines TRBV7-2 with TRBJ2-7; a possible D gene is TRBD2 (5 bases). This CDR3 is built from 11 residues. Germline V gives CDR1 SGHTA, CDR2 FQGNSA.

The chain is built from TRBV4-1 and TRBJ1-3; TRBD1 matches 8 bases. The CDR3 length is 16 residues. The germline V gene encodes CDR1 MGHRA and CDR2 YSYEKL. Trimming took 1 base from V and 4 from J; bases not matched to a gene: 6. The CDR3 nucleotides are TGCGCCAGCAGCCAAGTCCGGACAGGGAACGGAAACACCATATATTTT. It specifies CASSQVRTGNGNTIYF.

This chain joins TRBV19 and TRBJ2-7; perhaps TRBD2 as D (6 bases). Trimming pared 6 bases from V and 2 bases from J, leaving 17 bases between. Germline assignment: CDR1 LNHDA and CDR2 SQIVND (reference sequence). This CDR3 comprises 15 residues. The CDR3 here is CASSLLAGGPYEQYF. CDR3 coding DNA: TGTGCCAGTAGCCTCCTGGCTGGAGGGCCCTACGAGCAGTACTTC.

The chain carries TRBV5-5 and TRBJ1-4, with 7 bases lining up with TRBD1. The germline CDR1 and CDR2 sequences are SGHKS and YYEKEE (reference sequence). J gave up 10 bases and V 1 base, and 7 bases lay outside the gene matches. The length of the CDR3 is 14 residues. CDR3 sequence: CASSLTGDLVKLFF. The CDR3, as DNA: TGTGCCAGCAGCTTGACAGGGGATCTAGTAAAACTGTTTTTT.

The chain is built from TRBV4-3 and TRBJ1-1; D uncertain. Germline V gene lookup returns CDR1 LGHNA and CDR2 YSLEER. V dropped 3 bases and J dropped 1 base, with 6 bases sitting between them. This CDR3 has 13 amino acids. The CDR3 here is CASSHPGNTEAFF. The CDR3 DNA reads as TGCGCCAGCAGCCATCCCGGGAACACTGAAGCTTTCTTT.

The V gene is TRBV18, the J gene TRBJ2-1, with TRBD1 matching over 10 bases. V shed 6 bases and J 0 bases; nucleotides not matched to a gene: 11. The CDR3 extends over 18 amino acids. Germline loops: CDR1 KGHSH, CDR2 LQKENI. CDR3 in amino acids: CASSPGTGVSSSYNEQFF. CDR3 sequence (DNA): TGTGCCAGCTCCCCCGGGACAGGGGTATCGAGCTCCTACAATGAGCAGTTCTTC. Variable domain in full (rest from reference TRBV18 and TRBJ2-1): NAGVMQNPRHLVRRRGQEARLRCSPMKGHSHVYWYRQLPEEGLKFMVYLQKENIIDESGMPKERFSAEFPKEGPSILRIQQVVRGDSAAYFCASSPGTGVSSSYNEQFFGPGTRLTVL.

The chain combines TRBV6-6 with TRBJ1-1, with 7 bases aligning to TRBD1. V trimming: 7 bases; J trimming: 5 bases; junction bases outside the gene matches: 13. CDR3 size: 15 residues. CDR1 MNHNY and CDR2 SVGAGI come from the germline V gene (reference sequence). This CDR3 reads CASTDTQGGRTEAFF. The CDR3 coding sequence is TGTGCCAGCACCGATACCCAGGGGGGTAGGACTGAAGCTTTCTTT.

J is TRBJ1-5 and V is TRBV18, with a possible D match to TRBD1 (5 bases). The germline V gene encodes CDR1 KGHSH and CDR2 LQKENI. The CDR3 runs 14 residues. V was trimmed by 6 bases and J by 5 bases, leaving 14 bases between them. The CDR3 DNA reads as TGTGCCAGCTCGGTCGAGGGGTATGATCAGCCCCAGCATTTT. Amino acids: CASSVEGYDQPQHF.

The rearrangement links TRBV19 to TRBJ2-7; D possibly corresponds to TRBD1 (5 bases). V dropped 6 bases and J dropped 4 bases, with 13 bases sitting between them. The CDR3 runs 13 residues. The germline V gene has CDR1 LNHDA and CDR2 SQIVND (reference sequence). The CDR3 bases are TGTGCCAGTAGGCCAGGGTCCATGTACGAGCAGTACTTC. This encodes CASRPGSMYEQYF.

This chain joins TRBV5-1 and TRBJ1-4, with TRBD1 matching 8 bases. Germline V gives CDR1 SGHRS, CDR2 YFSETQ. The CDR3 covers 15 residues. V dropped 4 bases and J dropped 8; count of bases not matched to a gene: 10. The CDR3 protein is CASSGTGQFGEKLFF. The CDR3 DNA is TGCGCCAGCAGCGGGACAGGTCAGTTCGGCGAAAAACTGTTTTTT.

The chain joins TRBV28 to TRBJ1-3; tentative D call: TRBD1 (6 bases). This CDR3 region has 17 residues. CDR1 MDHEN and CDR2 SYDVKM come from the germline V gene. V lost 5 bases and J lost 4, with 21 bases in between. Here the CDR3 reads CASSPYTGSYGGNTIYF. The CDR3 nucleotides read TGTGCCAGCAGTCCTTACACAGGGTCCTACGGAGGAAACACCATATATTTT. Supplemented by reference TRBV28 and TRBJ1-3, the full variable domain reads DVKVTQSSRYLVKRTGEKVFLECVQDMDHENMFWYRQDPGLGLRLIYFSYDVKMKEKGDIPEGYSVSREKKERFSLILESASTNQTSMYLCASSPYTGSYGGNTIYFGEGSWLTVV.

The chain has TRBV18 and TRBJ1-5, with 7 positions matching TRBD1. The CDR3 is 15 amino acids. Germline trimming cut 3 bases from V and 1 base from J; bases unmatched to any gene: 3. CDR1 is KGHSH and CDR2 is LQKENI in the germline V gene. In DNA form, the CDR3 reads TGTGCCAGCTCACCGCAGACAGGGAGCAATCAGCCCCAGCATTTT. This codes for CASSPQTGSNQPQHF.

This clone showed up just a few times. Other DNA sequences of this sample code for an identical CDR3. V is TRBV7-8 and J is TRBJ1-2; 7 nucleotides match TRBD1. Germline V gene sequence: CDR1 SGHVS, CDR2 FQNEAQ. The V and J ends lost 5 bases and 4 bases, in that order; junction bases with no gene match: 4. The CDR3 is made up of 13 amino acids. The CDR3 loop reads CASSPTGIYGYTF. The CDR3 bases are TGTGCCAGCAGCCCGACAGGGATCTATGGCTACACCTTC.

The chain has TRBV5-5 and TRBJ2-5; 14 bases agree with TRBD2. Trimming took 4 bases from V and 0 from J; bases not matched to a gene: 5. This CDR3 comprises 17 residues. Germline CDR1 reads SGHKS; CDR2 reads YYEKEE (reference sequence). CDR3 protein: CASSPGLAGAYQETQYF. DNA for the CDR3: TGTGCCAGCAGCCCGGGACTAGCGGGGGCCTACCAAGAGACCCAGTACTTC.

The gene calls are TRBV5-6 and TRBJ1-2, with TRBD1 as a possible D gene (6 bases). This CDR3 is built from 14 residues. The germline V gene encodes CDR1 SGHDT and CDR2 YYEEEE. Trimming removed 4 bases at V and 8 bases at J, with 18 bases between. CDR3 protein: CASSPPERQEGYTF. DNA for the CDR3: TGTGCCAGCAGCCCCCCTGAACGACAGGAGGGCTACACCTTC.

This chain uses TRBV5-4 with TRBJ1-2; D remains ambiguous. Germline values: CDR1 SGHNT, CDR2 YYREEE (reference sequence). The CDR3 has 13 amino acids. The V and J ends lost 4 bases and 4 bases respectively, with 11 bases between them. In DNA form, the CDR3 reads TGTGCCAGCAGCCACCGGCAGTCCTATGGCTACACCTTC. This codes for CASSHRQSYGYTF.

The chain employs TRBV5-1 and TRBJ2-1; a weak D match, TRBD2 (6 bases). Germline values: CDR1 SGHRS, CDR2 YFSETQ. This CDR3 region has 13 residues. Trimming left V 1 base short and J 9 bases short, with 11 bases between. DNA for the CDR3: TGCGCCAGCAGCTTGAGGGAGGTAACTGAGCAGTTCTTC. Its protein product is CASSLREVTEQFF.

This rearrangement joins TRBV30 to TRBJ1-5; D is possibly TRBD1 (5 bases). The germline CDR1 and CDR2 sequences are GTSNPN and SVGIG (reference sequence). CDR3 length equals 15 residues. V was trimmed by 3 bases and J by 3 bases, leaving 15 bases between them. CDR3 sequence reads: CAWSFRQPFNQPQHF. DNA of the CDR3: TGTGCCTGGAGCTTCCGACAGCCCTTCAATCAGCCCCAGCATTTT.